This TCR beta chain was obtained from a study of blood T cell repertoires in COVID-19. Generated by immunoSEQ multiplex PCR, the TCRdb table keeps only in-frame clones and is missing some. The sample holds roughly 80,000 clones, about four fifths seen once. Germline-derived CDR1 and CDR2 are MNHEY and SMNVEV (reference sequence). The CDR3 totals 15 residues. V lost 5 bases to trimming and J lost 0 bases, with 14 bases between them. The chain has TRBV27 and TRBJ2-7; possible D gene TRBD1, 6 bases. This TCR came from a human donor in a cohort sampled during active COVID-19. Source material: peripheral blood. The CDR3 spells CASSLGHANSYEQYF. The CDR3 bases are TGTGCCAGCAGTCTGGGACACGCCAACTCCTACGAGCAGTACTTC.